This T cell receptor (beta chain) was observed in a study of blood T cell repertoires in COVID-19 (dated by TCRdb to the early 2020s). Regarding the study in general: Samples from collaborators originated in the United States, Italy and Spain and spanned both the acute and convalescent phases of COVID-19. Subjects who had been exposed to COVID-19, were actively infected with it, or had recovered from it provided the deeply sampled blood TCRbeta repertoires that made up the dataset. The repertoires were released in a freely available public database meant as a resource for research on the immune response to SARS-CoV-2. The material from the prospective study consisted of cDNA or gDNA derived from T cells, B-cell-depleted T cells, or PBMCs. Sample metadata almost always included a de-identified subject ID, COVID-19 status, age in years and sex. The samples were drawn from the first 160 participants of the ongoing ImmuneRACE study and from 1,254 subjects provided by 6 global collaborators. HLA class I and class II types, where available, came from metadata supplied by the sample provider rather than from assay-based typing.

A word on this clone: No cognate antigen has been identified for it. The sample holds no much larger clone one base away, and base qualities are not on file.

The immunoSEQ Assay, a bias-controlled multiplex PCR, was used to amplify TCRbeta CDR3 regions from genomic DNA. As for how the authors treated the data: Within the assay, amplification of reference gene primers was used to estimate how many nucleated cells each sample contained. To quantify the absolute abundance of each unique TCRbeta CDR3 rearrangement, sequence reads were collapsed and filtered. For each sample, productive Simpson clonality was calculated as the square root of Simpson's diversity index across productive rearrangements. Drawn from immuneACCESS, this table holds only the in-frame rearrangements with V and J called that TCRdb kept. Clones are partly lost; checked studies trace under half to an unresolved V gene and leave the rest unexplained. The V and J calls and clone size are taken from that table; D and trimming were inferred from the DNA. Within this sample are some 200,000 clones, with just over 85% of them counted one time only. More than 1.4% of the sample goes to the ten largest clones.

CDR3 length: 16 amino acids, cysteine to phenylalanine. Of all the DNA, just the CDR3 is kept, 48 bases in frame from base 1. As encoded in the germline V gene, CDR1 is KGHSH while CDR2 is LQKENI. The junction shows trimming of 1 base on V and 1 base on J, plus 13 bases between the germline ends. Collaborating institutions collected whole blood in K2EDTA tubes following their own protocols. For TCRbeta analysis, collaborators shipped samples as frozen whole blood, isolated PBMCs, or DNA extracted from either of those sample types. Here is what the overall study found, with its caveats: How much clinical and demographic metadata was included differed by source and by participant, and the metadata was provided uncurated.

This receptor chain uses TRBV18 and TRBJ1-2; the D segment cannot be called with confidence. This receptor was taken from a man in his late teens or twenties with active or convalescent COVID-19. Sequenced input: peripheral blood. The CDR3 sequence is CASSPLPPLVNYGYTF. The nucleotide sequence reads TGTGCCAGCTCACCACTCCCCCCTCTTGTTAACTATGGCTACACCTTC.